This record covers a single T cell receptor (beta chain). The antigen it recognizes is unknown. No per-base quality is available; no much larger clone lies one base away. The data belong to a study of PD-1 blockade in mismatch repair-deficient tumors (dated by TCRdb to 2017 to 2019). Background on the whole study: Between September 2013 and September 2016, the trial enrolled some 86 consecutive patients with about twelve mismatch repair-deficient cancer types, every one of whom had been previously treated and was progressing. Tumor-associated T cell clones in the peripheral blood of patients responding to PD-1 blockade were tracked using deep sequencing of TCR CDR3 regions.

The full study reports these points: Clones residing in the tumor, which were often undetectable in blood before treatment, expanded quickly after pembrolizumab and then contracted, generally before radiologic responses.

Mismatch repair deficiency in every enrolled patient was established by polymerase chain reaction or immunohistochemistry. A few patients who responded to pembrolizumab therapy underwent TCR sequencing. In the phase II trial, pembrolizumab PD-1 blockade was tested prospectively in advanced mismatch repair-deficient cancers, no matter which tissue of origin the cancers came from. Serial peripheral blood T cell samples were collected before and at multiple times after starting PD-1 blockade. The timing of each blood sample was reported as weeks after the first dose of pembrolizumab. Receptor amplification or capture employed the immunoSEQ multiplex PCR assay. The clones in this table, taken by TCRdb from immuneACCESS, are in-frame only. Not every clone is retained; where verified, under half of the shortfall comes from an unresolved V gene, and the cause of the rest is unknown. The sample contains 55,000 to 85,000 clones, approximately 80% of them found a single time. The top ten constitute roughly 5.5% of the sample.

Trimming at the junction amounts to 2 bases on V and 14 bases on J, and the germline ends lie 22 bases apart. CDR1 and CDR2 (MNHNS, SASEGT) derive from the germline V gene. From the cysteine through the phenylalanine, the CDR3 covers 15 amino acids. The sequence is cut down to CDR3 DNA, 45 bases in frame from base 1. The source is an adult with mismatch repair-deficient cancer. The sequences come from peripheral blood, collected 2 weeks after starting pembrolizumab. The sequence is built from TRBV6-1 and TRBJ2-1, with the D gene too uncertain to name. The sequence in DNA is TGTGCCAGCAGTGAACCGCTCCATGTGGGGTCCCTGGAGTTCTTC. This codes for CASSEPLHVGSLEFF.